These 31 T cell receptor beta chains originate from one sample sequenced in a study of T cell responses to AZD1222 COVID-19 vaccine. The table came from immunoSEQ multiplex PCR; TCRdb's copy has only in-frame clones and leaves some out. The sample has 45,000 to 55,000 clones; around 80% are singletons. Sequenced here: peripheral blood, sampled on day 0 of AZD1222 vaccination. The origin of the receptors is an adult in good health.

The chain couples TRBV10-3 to TRBJ1-6; 8 positions match TRBD1. The length of the CDR3 is 15 residues. V was clipped by 6 bases and J by 5 bases; unmatched bases: 6. Germline-derived CDR1 and CDR2 are ENHRY and SYGVKD. This CDR3 reads CAIRLTGEDNSPLHF. The CDR3 nucleotides read TGTGCCATCAGACTGACAGGGGAGGATAATTCACCCCTCCACTTT.

This clone was found a few times. The gene calls are TRBV29-1 and TRBJ2-1, with D perhaps matching TRBD2 (5 bases). The CDR3 extends over 14 amino acids. Germline V gives CDR1 SQVTM, CDR2 ANQGSEA. CDR3 DNA sequence: TGCACCGGGGTGGGTGGAGGAGCTCACAATGAGCAGTTCTTC. The encoded protein is CTGVGGGAHNEQFF.

V usage is TRBV5-5 and J usage is TRBJ2-2; TRBD2 agrees at 10 bases. V shed 4 bases and J 2 bases; nucleotides not matched to a gene: 2. Germline values: CDR1 SGHKS, CDR2 YYEKEE (reference sequence). The CDR3 is made up of 15 amino acids. As DNA, the CDR3 is TGTGCCAGCAGCCTAGCGGGAGTAAACACCGGGGAGCTGTTTTTT. This translates into CASSLAGVNTGELFF.

This chain links TRBV11-2 with TRBJ1-1, with TRBD1 matching over 9 bases. The junction had 7 bases not matched to a gene; V was cut back by 5 bases and J by 6 bases. Per the germline V gene, CDR1 is SGHAT and CDR2 is FQNNGV. CDR3 length: 14 residues. CDR3 in amino acids: CASSGQGTWSEAFF. The CDR3 nucleotides read TGTGCCAGCAGCGGACAGGGGACGTGGTCTGAAGCTTTCTTT. Together with reference TRBV11-2 and TRBJ1-1, the CDR3 gives the full variable domain: EAGVAQSPRYKIIEKRQSVAFWCNPISGHATLYWYQQILGQGPKLLIQFQNNGVVDDSQLPKDRFSAERLKGVDSTLKIQPAKLEDSAVYLCASSGQGTWSEAFFGQGTRLTVV.

This chain uses TRBV11-1 with TRBJ1-1, with D possibly TRBD1 on 6 matching bases. The CDR3 spans 14 residues. The germline CDR1 and CDR2 sequences are SGHAT and FQDESV (reference sequence). V shed 5 bases and J shed 7 bases, with 17 bases lying between them. The DNA of the CDR3 is TGTGCCAGCAGCCGGGGGGCCAGGGCGTATGAAGCTTTCTTT. Translation: CASSRGARAYEAFF.

The chain employs TRBV7-6 and TRBJ2-7; a possible D gene is TRBD1 (5 bases). CDR3 length: 15 amino acids. The V gene lost 5 bases and the J gene lost 3 bases, with 17 bases spanning the gap. CDR1 and CDR2 (germline): SGHVS, FNYEAQ. This chain's CDR3 is CASSPFQGKIYEQYF. The CDR3, as DNA: TGTGCCAGCAGCCCCTTCCAGGGTAAAATCTACGAGCAGTACTTC.

CDR3 sequence (DNA): TGTGCCCTGGGGGGACAGGACGGAAGCACTGAAGCTTTCTTT. As protein: CALGGQDGSTEAFF. This chain uses TRBV5-6 with TRBJ1-1, with 8 positions matching TRBD1. The CDR3 is 14 residues long. The germline V gene has CDR1 SGHDT and CDR2 YYEEEE. The V and J ends lost 10 bases and 4 bases, in that order; junction bases with no gene match: 12. The variable domain in full, completed from reference TRBV5-6 and TRBJ1-1, reads DAGVTQSPTHLIKTRGQQVTLRCSPKSGHDTVSWYQQALGQGPQFIFQYYEEEERQRGNFPDRFSGHQFPNYSSELNVNALLLGDSALYLCALGGQDGSTEAFFGQGTRLTVV.

The chain has TRBV5-1 and TRBJ2-1; the match to TRBD2 covers 14 bases. The V gene end was trimmed by 4 bases and the J gene end by 9 bases; junction bases not matched to a gene: 9. Looked up from germline, CDR1 is SGHRS and CDR2 is YFSETQ. CDR3 length equals 16 residues. Here the CDR3 DNA reads TGCGCCAGCAGCGCCCGACTAGCGGGGGGGCCGGGTGAGCAGTTCTTC. Translation gives CASSARLAGGPGEQFF. The full variable domain, rest sourced from reference TRBV5-1 and TRBJ2-1, is KAGVTQTPRYLIKTRGQQVTLSCSPISGHRSVSWYQQTPGQGLQFLFEYFSETQRNKGNFPGRFSGRQFSNSRSEMNVSTLELGDSALYLCASSARLAGGPGEQFFGPGTRLTVL.

The chain combines TRBV5-1 with TRBJ2-7; D possibly matches TRBD1 or TRBD2 (5 bases each). This CDR3 has 14 residues. Germline CDR1 reads SGHRS; CDR2 reads YFSETQ. Trimming shortened V by 0 bases and J by 2 bases, and 9 bases separated the two germline ends. The CDR3, as DNA: TGCGCCAGCAGCTTGGCCGGGGCCCCCTACGAGCAGTACTTC. Its protein is CASSLAGAPYEQYF.

This clone was counted a single time. This chain uses TRBV20-1 with TRBJ1-4; TRBD1 is a possible D gene (5 bases). The CDR3 length is 13 residues. The V gene's germline CDR1 is DFQATT and CDR2 SNEGSKA (reference sequence). V was pared by 3 bases and J by 3 bases, with 8 bases between. The CDR3 nucleotides are TGCAGTGCTAGTCAGGGCCCTAATGAAAAACTGTTTTTT. Its protein is CSASQGPNEKLFF.

The CDR3 DNA is TGTGCCAGCAGTCCAACCCCTGGGAGGGGCGAGCAGTACTTC. It is translated as CASSPTPGRGEQYF. The V and J genes are TRBV27 and TRBJ2-7; TRBD2 agrees at 7 bases. CDR3 length: 14 amino acids. Germline V gene lookup returns CDR1 MNHEY and CDR2 SMNVEV (reference sequence). The junction had 10 bases not matched to a gene; V was cut back by 5 bases and J by 6 bases.

The chain is built from TRBV7-2 and TRBJ1-2, with no clear D. V dropped 2 bases and J dropped 5 bases, with 12 bases sitting between them. CDR3 length: 14 amino acids. Germline V gene sequence: CDR1 SGHTA, CDR2 FQGNSA. CDR3 region: CASSLSLAIYGYTF. DNA for the CDR3: TGTGCCAGCAGCTTATCCCTCGCTATTTATGGCTACACCTTC.

This clone has only one observation. V gene TRBV19 combines with J gene TRBJ2-1, with 8 bases identical to TRBD2. Germline V gene data show CDR1 as LNHDA and CDR2 as SQIVND (reference sequence). V shed 5 bases, J shed 2 bases, and the junction held 8 bases outside the gene matches. The CDR3 totals 16 residues. CDR3: CASSAGTRHAYNEQFF. The CDR3, as DNA: TGTGCCAGTAGTGCCGGGACTAGACATGCCTACAATGAGCAGTTCTTC.

The rearrangement joins TRBV19 to TRBJ1-2, with D unclear. Germline CDR1 LNHDA, CDR2 SQIVND (reference sequence). There are 12 residues in the CDR3. Trimming took 1 base from V and 5 from J, leaving 5 bases between them. Here the CDR3 reads CASSIGPYGYTF. CDR3 DNA: TGTGCCAGTAGTATAGGTCCGTATGGCTACACCTTC.

The sample holds one count of this clone. The chain has TRBV5-1 and TRBJ2-3; TRBD1 agrees at 9 bases. There are 16 residues in the CDR3. Germline V gene sequence: CDR1 SGHRS, CDR2 YFSETQ. J gave up 2 bases and V 2 bases, and 6 bases lay outside the gene matches. This CDR3 is CASSFYRGRVTDTQYF. The DNA of the CDR3 is TGCGCCAGCAGCTTCTACAGGGGGCGGGTCACAGATACGCAGTATTTT.

The J gene is TRBJ2-7, the V gene TRBV27; TRBD1 or TRBD2 may be the D gene (5 bases each). Germline CDR1 reads MNHEY; CDR2 reads SMNVEV (reference sequence). The CDR3 has 14 amino acids. Trimming stripped 1 base from V and 5 bases from J, with 12 bases between. CDR3 DNA sequence: TGTGCCAGCAGTTTATGGGTGGGGACCAACGAGCAGTACTTC. Its translation: CASSLWVGTNEQYF.

The chain couples TRBV5-5 to TRBJ2-7; tentative D call: TRBD1 (6 bases). The CDR3 has 14 residues. CDR1 and CDR2 (germline): SGHKS, YYEKEE (reference sequence). The V end lost 4 bases, the J end lost 7 bases, and 18 bases lay between the germline ends. CDR3 nucleotides: TGTGCCAGCAGCCTCGACAGGATCCCTCGGGAGCAGTACTTC. Translated, it gives CASSLDRIPREQYF.

The J gene is TRBJ1-1, the V gene TRBV6-2 or TRBV6-3; the D gene is possibly TRBD1 (6 bases). The germline V gene encodes CDR1 MNHEY and CDR2 SVGEGT. V dropped 4 bases and J dropped 3 bases, with 15 bases sitting between them. The CDR3 extends over 15 amino acids. CDR3 residues: CASSSLDRLDTEAFF. CDR3 nucleotides: TGTGCCAGCAGTTCCCTTGACAGGTTGGACACTGAAGCTTTCTTT.

V is TRBV3-1 (or the pseudogene TRBV3-2) and J is TRBJ1-2; no reliable D call. Between the trimmed V and J ends, which lost 1 base and 3 bases, there was a span of 6 bases. Germline loops: CDR1 LGHDT, CDR2 YNNKEL (reference sequence). The CDR3 contains 13 residues. The CDR3 sequence is CASSQVRDYGYTF. Written as DNA, the CDR3 is TGTGCCAGCAGCCAAGTTCGGGACTATGGCTACACCTTC.

The V call is TRBV3-1 (or the pseudogene TRBV3-2), the J call TRBJ1-6; D is uncertain. Deletions cut 4 bases from V and 0 bases from J, with 13 bases between. Germline V gives CDR1 LGHDT, CDR2 YNNKEL (reference sequence). This CDR3 has 17 residues. CDR3 amino acids: CASSPRGGSSYNSPLHF. CDR3 in DNA: TGTGCCAGCAGCCCACGGGGAGGGAGCTCCTATAATTCACCCCTCCACTTT.

The CDR3 sequence: CASSLLAGGNTGELFF. As DNA, the CDR3 is TGTGCCAGCAGCCTACTAGCGGGGGGTAACACCGGGGAGCTGTTTTTT. V is TRBV11-2 and J is TRBJ2-2; the match to TRBD2 covers 12 bases. Trimming took 5 bases from V and 2 from J; bases not matched to a gene: 3. The CDR3 loop spans 16 amino acids. Germline loops: CDR1 SGHAT, CDR2 FQNNGV. Together with reference TRBV11-2 and TRBJ2-2, the CDR3 gives the full variable domain: EAGVAQSPRYKIIEKRQSVAFWCNPISGHATLYWYQQILGQGPKLLIQFQNNGVVDDSQLPKDRFSAERLKGVDSTLKIQPAKLEDSAVYLCASSLLAGGNTGELFFGEGSRLTVL.

The genes are TRBV6-2 or TRBV6-3 and TRBJ2-7, with TRBD1 matching over 8 bases. Germline-derived CDR1 and CDR2 are MNHEY and SVGEGT. V shed 9 bases, J shed 2 bases, and the junction held 15 bases outside the gene matches. This CDR3 is built from 16 residues. CDR3 sequence: CASSSFFPGQAYEQYF. CDR3 coding DNA: TGTGCCAGTAGCTCATTTTTCCCGGGACAGGCCTACGAGCAGTACTTC.

The chain combines TRBV15 with TRBJ1-5, with D tentatively TRBD1 (5 bases). The CDR3 totals 14 residues. V lost 7 bases to trimming and J lost 6 bases, with 16 bases between them. Germline V gene lookup returns CDR1 LNHNV and CDR2 YYDKDF (reference sequence). The CDR3 DNA sequence: TGTGCCACCACCCGTCCCCCGGGACTTCAGCCCCAGCATTTT. This encodes CATTRPPGLQPQHF.

The V call is TRBV5-1, the J call TRBJ1-3; 9 nucleotides agree with TRBD1. Germline assignment: CDR1 SGHRS and CDR2 YFSETQ. With 4 bases clipped from V and 7 bases from J, the junction kept 6 bases outside the gene matches. This CDR3 spans 14 amino acids. The CDR3 nucleotides are TGCGCCAGCAGCCTTGGGACAGGGAGCAACACCATATATTTT. As protein: CASSLGTGSNTIYF.

This clone was detected once. The gene calls are TRBV29-1 and TRBJ2-5; D remains unclear. The length of the CDR3 is 13 residues. Per the germline V gene, CDR1 is SQVTM and CDR2 is ANQGSEA. Trimming took 4 bases from V and 1 from J, leaving 10 bases between them. CDR3: CSVAQSRQETQYF. The CDR3 DNA sequence: TGCAGCGTTGCGCAGTCTCGCCAAGAGACCCAGTACTTC. Supplemented by reference TRBV29-1 and TRBJ2-5, the full variable domain reads SAVISQKPSRDICQRGTSLTIQCQVDSQVTMMFWYRQQPGQSLTLIATANQGSEATYESGFVIDKFPISRPNLTFSTLTVSNMSPEDSSIYLCSVAQSRQETQYFGPGTRLLVL.

This clone was observed a few times. The rearrangement uses TRBV27 and TRBJ2-7, with 9 bases lining up with TRBD1. Trimming took 8 bases from V and 6 from J; bases not matched to a gene: 8. Germline loops: CDR1 MNHEY, CDR2 SMNVEV (reference sequence). The CDR3 is 13 residues long. The chain's CDR3 is CASGVVQGAEQYF. The CDR3 region has the DNA TGTGCCAGCGGAGTCGTACAGGGGGCCGAGCAGTACTTC.

This chain connects TRBV29-1 to TRBJ1-4; possible D gene TRBD1, 5 bases. The germline gives CDR1 SQVTM, CDR2 ANQGSEA. This CDR3 has 13 amino acids. The V end lost 4 bases, the J end lost 8 bases, and 14 bases lay between the germline ends. The CDR3 region is CSVGGEGREKLFF. The CDR3 DNA sequence: TGCAGCGTTGGGGGCGAGGGGCGAGAAAAACTGTTTTTT.

The chain carries TRBV6-2 or TRBV6-3 and TRBJ1-5; D uncertain. The V gene lost 6 bases and the J gene lost 3 bases, with 15 bases spanning the gap. CDR1 and CDR2 (germline): MNHEY, SVGEGT. The CDR3 has 15 amino acids. The CDR3 sequence: CASSLGRTLNQPQHF. As DNA, the CDR3 is TGTGCCAGCAGCCTGGGGAGGACTCTCAATCAGCCCCAGCATTTT.

The CDR3 nucleotides are TGCAGTGCGACGAATAACGAGCAGTACTTC. Translated, it gives CSATNNEQYF. This sequence joins TRBV20-1 and TRBJ2-7; D not resolved. The CDR3 is 10 residues long. Germline V gene sequence: CDR1 DFQATT, CDR2 SNEGSKA (reference sequence). V gave up 6 bases and J gave up 5 bases, with 8 bases separating them.

The chain combines TRBV4-3 with TRBJ2-1, with D tentatively TRBD2 (6 bases). CDR3 size: 14 residues. Trimming left V 1 base short and J 7 bases short, with 11 bases between. CDR1 is LGHNA and CDR2 is YSLEER in the germline V gene. CDR3 residues: CASSQVLATNEQFF. In DNA, the CDR3 is TGCGCCAGCAGCCAAGTACTAGCCACAAATGAGCAGTTCTTC.

This clone was seen only once. This sequence joins TRBV5-5 and TRBJ2-3, with D unresolved. The CDR3 runs 15 residues. Germline-derived CDR1 and CDR2 are SGHKS and YYEKEE (reference sequence). The V gene lost 0 bases and the J gene lost 0 bases, with 8 bases spanning the gap. This CDR3 is CASSLGPSSTDTQYF. The CDR3 DNA reads TGTGCCAGCAGCTTGGGACCATCTAGCACAGATACGCAGTATTTT.